The 2 T cell receptor beta chains listed next were all sequenced from one sample in a study of blood T cell repertoires in COVID-19. Only in-frame clones appear in the TCRdb table, and some are missing; sequencing was by immunoSEQ multiplex PCR. The table shows approximately 59,000 clones, with roughly 81% occurring only once. The sequencing input was peripheral blood. These receptors were taken from an elderly man with acute or convalescent COVID-19.

The chain recombines TRBV5-4 with TRBJ2-3; D uncertain. CDR1 SGHNT and CDR2 YYREEE come from the germline V gene (reference sequence). With 0 bases removed from V and 0 bases from J, the gap between germline ends came to 11 bases. The CDR3 has 16 amino acids. Here the CDR3 DNA reads TGTGCCAGCAGCTTGGATCCAGCGCCGAGCACAGATACGCAGTATTTT. Its translation: CASSLDPAPSTDTQYF.

The genes are TRBV11-3 and TRBJ2-3; D might be TRBD2 (5 bases). This CDR3 region has 15 residues. Germline CDR1 and CDR2: SGHNT and YENEEA. The V end lost 0 bases, the J end lost 4 bases, and 11 bases lay between the germline ends. CDR3 nucleotides: TGTGCCAGCAGCTTAGATGGAAAGGAGGCAGATACGCAGTATTTT. It yields the protein CASSLDGKEADTQYF.